This T cell receptor beta chain was profiled in a study of T cells in Graves' hyperthyroidism and ophthalmopathy. There are 16 residues in the CDR3. V lost 0 bases and J lost 6, with 16 bases in between. Germline CDR1 is MRHNA and CDR2 is SNTAGT. In regard to this clonotype: Its antigen is unknown.

Study-wide points: Through a model of 13 V-J features, ophthalmopathy was separated from stable hyperthyroidism.

Amplified TCR beta CDR3 regions derived from RNA transcripts. The HTBI set primed first-round TCR CDR3 RT-PCR. TCRdb reanalysed the multiplex PCR reads using MiXCR and keeps one entry per CDR3 protein. The table records about half a million distinct CDR3 sequences, less than 20% of them present only once. Sequencing used blood. The chain recombines TRBV6-4 with TRBJ2-3; possibly TRBD2 for D (7 bases). The sequence was collected from a man in his forties with Graves' ophthalmopathy. In nucleotides, the CDR3 is TGTGCCAGCAGTGACTCTGAGGGGGGGGGAAGCGATACGCAGTATTTT. This gives the protein CASSDSEGGGSDTQYF.